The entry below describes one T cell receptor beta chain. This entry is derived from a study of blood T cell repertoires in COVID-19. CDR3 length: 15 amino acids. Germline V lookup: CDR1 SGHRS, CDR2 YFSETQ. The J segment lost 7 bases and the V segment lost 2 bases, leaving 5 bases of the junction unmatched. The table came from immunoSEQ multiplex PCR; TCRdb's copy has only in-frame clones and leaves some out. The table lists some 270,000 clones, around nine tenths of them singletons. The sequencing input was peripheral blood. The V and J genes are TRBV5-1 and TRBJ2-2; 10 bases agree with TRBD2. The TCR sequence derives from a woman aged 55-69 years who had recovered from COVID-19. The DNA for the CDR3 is TGCGCCAGCAGCTTCAGCGGGGGGGCCGACGGGGAGCTGTTTTTT. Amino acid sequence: CASSFSGGADGELFF. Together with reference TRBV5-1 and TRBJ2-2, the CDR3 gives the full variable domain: KAGVTQTPRYLIKTRGQQVTLSCSPISGHRSVSWYQQTPGQGLQFLFEYFSETQRNKGNFPGRFSGRQFSNSRSEMNVSTLELGDSALYLCASSFSGGADGELFFGEGSRLTVL.